A selection of T cell receptor beta chains follows, all from one sample in a study of PD-1 blockade in classical Hodgkin lymphoma. Assay: immunoSEQ multiplex PCR; the TCRdb copy retains only in-frame clones and omits some. The sample holds 90,000 or so clones; approximately 78% are singletons and the top ten take 9.4%. Here the sequenced sample was peripheral blood mononuclear cells (PBMCs), taken before the fourth cycle of nivolumab. The receptor source for this set is a human donor with classical Hodgkin lymphoma. CDR3s include the opening cysteine and the closing phenylalanine or tryptophan. Fields, in order: V gene, D gene, J gene, clone size, CDR3 protein, CDR3 DNA. A D gene is named only where the DNA matches it firmly. Clone size is shown for a subset of rows, as once, few, many or a class of expanded clone.

V gene: TRBV7-9; D gene: NA; J gene: TRBJ2-2; clone size: NA; CDR3 protein: CASSLRGTPTGELFF; CDR3 DNA: TGTGCCAGCAGCTTAAGGGGCACCCCCACCGGGGAGCTGTTTTTT
V gene: TRBV2; D gene: NA; J gene: TRBJ2-2; clone size: NA; CDR3 protein: CASSTDHHANTGELFF; CDR3 DNA: TGTGCCAGCAGTACCGACCACCACGCGAACACCGGGGAGCTGTTTTTT
V gene: TRBV7-9; D gene: NA; J gene: TRBJ1-2; clone size: NA; CDR3 protein: CASSLLGAQGYTF; CDR3 DNA: TGTGCCAGCAGCTTACTGGGGGCGCAGGGCTACACCTTC
V gene: TRBV9; D gene: NA; J gene: TRBJ1-2; clone size: NA; CDR3 protein: CASSVASDSHYGYTF; CDR3 DNA: TGTGCCAGCAGCGTAGCATCGGACAGTCACTATGGCTACACCTTC
V gene: TRBV7-9; D gene: NA; J gene: TRBJ2-7; clone size: NA; CDR3 protein: CASSLAGSPGHPHF; CDR3 DNA: TGTGCCAGCAGCTTAGCGGGGAGCCCGGGACACCCGCACTTC
V gene: TRBV6-5; D gene: NA; J gene: TRBJ1-1; clone size: NA; CDR3 protein: CASRTGLVNTEAFF; CDR3 DNA: TGTGCCAGCAGGACCGGACTTGTGAACACTGAAGCTTTCTTT
V gene: TRBV10-3; D gene: NA; J gene: TRBJ2-2; clone size: NA; CDR3 protein: CAISESAGTNTGELFF; CDR3 DNA: TGTGCCATCAGTGAGTCGGCAGGGACGAACACCGGGGAGCTGTTTTTT
V gene: TRBV7-9; D gene: NA; J gene: TRBJ2-7; clone size: NA; CDR3 protein: CASSFSNTAGNEQYF; CDR3 DNA: TGTGCCAGCAGCTTTTCTAATACCGCGGGCAACGAGCAGTACTTC
V gene: TRBV7-2; D gene: NA; J gene: TRBJ2-5; clone size: NA; CDR3 protein: CASSLRRGETQYF; CDR3 DNA: TGTGCCAGCAGCTTACGCCGGGGGGAGACCCAGTACTTC
V gene: TRBV19; D gene: NA; J gene: TRBJ1-5; clone size: NA; CDR3 protein: CASSIDRMVRNQPQHF; CDR3 DNA: TGTGCCAGTAGTATAGATCGGATGGTGCGCAATCAGCCCCAGCATTTT
V gene: TRBV7-9; D gene: NA; J gene: TRBJ1-5; clone size: NA; CDR3 protein: CASSPSGQPQHF; CDR3 DNA: TGTGCCAGCAGCCCCTCCGGGCAGCCCCAGCATTTT
V gene: TRBV9; D gene: NA; J gene: TRBJ1-6; clone size: NA; CDR3 protein: CASSSSPLGRAYGSPLHF; CDR3 DNA: TGTGCCAGCAGCTCTTCTCCGTTGGGCAGGGCCTACGGATCACCCCTCCACTTT
V gene: TRBV9; D gene: NA; J gene: TRBJ2-7; clone size: NA; CDR3 protein: CASSVAGNYEQYF; CDR3 DNA: TGTGCCAGCAGCGTGGCAGGGAACTACGAGCAGTACTTC
V gene: TRBV28; D gene: NA; J gene: TRBJ1-5; clone size: NA; CDR3 protein: CASSLGYQPQHF; CDR3 DNA: TGTGCCAGCAGTTTAGGGTATCAGCCCCAGCATTTT
V gene: TRBV5-6; D gene: NA; J gene: TRBJ1-2; clone size: NA; CDR3 protein: CASSLGSETYGYTF; CDR3 DNA: TGTGCCAGCAGCTTGGGCAGCGAGACCTATGGCTACACCTTC
V gene: TRBV5-1; D gene: TRBD2; J gene: TRBJ2-3; clone size: NA; CDR3 protein: CASSFSGGTSTDTQYF; CDR3 DNA: TGCGCCAGCAGCTTCAGCGGGGGAACTAGCACAGATACGCAGTATTTT
V gene: TRBV10-3; D gene: TRBD2; J gene: TRBJ2-2; clone size: NA; CDR3 protein: CASGTNRDTGELFF; CDR3 DNA: TGTGCCTCTGGGACTAACCGGGACACCGGGGAGCTGTTTTTT
V gene: TRBV13; D gene: NA; J gene: TRBJ2-5; clone size: NA; CDR3 protein: CASSPPGLKETQYF; CDR3 DNA: TGTGCCAGCAGCCCCCCAGGACTCAAGGAGACCCAGTACTTC
V gene: TRBV27; D gene: TRBD1; J gene: TRBJ2-5; clone size: NA; CDR3 protein: CASSGSGTGGMKTQYF; CDR3 DNA: TGTGCCAGCAGTGGGTCCGGGACAGGGGGCATGAAGACCCAGTACTTC
V gene: TRBV27; D gene: NA; J gene: TRBJ2-7; clone size: NA; CDR3 protein: CASSFSAGSGYEQYF; CDR3 DNA: TGTGCCAGCAGTTTTTCGGCAGGGAGCGGCTACGAGCAGTACTTC
V gene: TRBV11-1; D gene: NA; J gene: TRBJ1-1; clone size: NA; CDR3 protein: CASSSQALNTEAFF; CDR3 DNA: TGTGCCAGCAGCTCTCAGGCTCTGAACACTGAAGCTTTCTTT
V gene: TRBV28; D gene: NA; J gene: TRBJ1-5; clone size: NA; CDR3 protein: CASSPLNQPQHF; CDR3 DNA: TGTGCCAGCAGTCCGCTGAATCAGCCCCAGCATTTT
V gene: TRBV6-6; D gene: TRBD1; J gene: TRBJ1-2; clone size: NA; CDR3 protein: CASSYPGGGRYGYTF; CDR3 DNA: TGTGCCAGCAGTTATCCAGGGGGGGGACGCTATGGCTACACCTTC
V gene: TRBV18; D gene: TRBD1; J gene: TRBJ2-7; clone size: NA; CDR3 protein: CASSPDRGSYEQYF; CDR3 DNA: TGTGCCAGCTCTCCGGACAGGGGTTCCTACGAGCAGTACTTC
V gene: TRBV21-1; D gene: NA; J gene: TRBJ2-7; clone size: NA; CDR3 protein: CASSKRTAHPHEQYF; CDR3 DNA: TGTGCCAGCAGCAAAAGGACCGCCCACCCCCACGAGCAGTACTTC
V gene: TRBV7-3; D gene: TRBD2; J gene: TRBJ2-1; clone size: once; CDR3 protein: CASSWTSGAYNEQFF; CDR3 DNA: TGTGCCAGCAGCTGGACTAGCGGGGCCTACAATGAGCAGTTCTTC
V gene: TRBV7-2; D gene: NA; J gene: TRBJ2-7; clone size: NA; CDR3 protein: CASSLVGTEDEQYF; CDR3 DNA: TGTGCCAGCAGCTTAGTGGGCACGGAGGACGAGCAGTACTTC
V gene: TRBV9; D gene: TRBD1; J gene: TRBJ1-4; clone size: NA; CDR3 protein: CASSVGGQSNEKLFF; CDR3 DNA: TGTGCCAGCAGCGTAGGGGGACAGTCTAATGAAAAACTGTTTTTT
V gene: TRBV27; D gene: TRBD2; J gene: TRBJ2-5; clone size: NA; CDR3 protein: CASSPQLAGDGAQYF; CDR3 DNA: TGTGCCAGCAGTCCTCAACTAGCGGGGGATGGGGCCCAGTACTTC
V gene: TRBV10-3; D gene: NA; J gene: TRBJ2-1; clone size: NA; CDR3 protein: CATTSRAYNEQFF; CDR3 DNA: TGTGCCACCACGTCCCGAGCCTACAATGAGCAGTTCTTC
V gene: TRBV7-9; D gene: TRBD2; J gene: TRBJ2-2; clone size: few; CDR3 protein: CASSTPRLAGIMNTGELFF; CDR3 DNA: TGTGCCAGCAGCACTCCAAGACTAGCGGGGATAATGAACACCGGGGAGCTGTTTTTT